Below, 2 T cell receptor beta chains from the same sample are listed, as sequenced in a study of T cell responses to AZD1222 COVID-19 vaccine (dated by TCRdb to the early 2020s). The sample's time point, from its label and the paper: baseline before first vaccination. Library construction relied on the immunoSEQ multiplex PCR assay. TCRdb re-hosts the immuneACCESS table, in-frame sequences only. Its copies lack some clones; in the studies checked, an unresolved V gene accounts for under half of them, and the cause for the rest is not known. Across this sample there are 150,000 to 200,000 clones, with roughly 93% seen only once. The top ten hold approximately 9.6% of the sample. The input for sequencing was peripheral blood, taken on day 0 of AZD1222 vaccination. These receptors originate from an adult in good health.

The chain joins TRBV27 to TRBJ1-5; 8 bases are a match to TRBD1. After removal of 5 bases from V and 6 bases from J, the junction contained 9 bases not matched to a gene. CDR1 and CDR2 (germline): MNHEY, SMNVEV (reference sequence). This CDR3 has 15 residues. This chain's CDR3 is CASSASGGVGQPQHF. The DNA for the CDR3 is TGTGCCAGCAGTGCCTCAGGGGGCGTAGGTCAGCCCCAGCATTTT.

CDR3 coding DNA: TGTGCCAGTAGTATTTTAACTAGCGGACACTACAATGAGCAGTTCTTC. This encodes CASSILTSGHYNEQFF. The V call is TRBV19, the J call TRBJ2-1, with TRBD2 matching over 8 bases. Trimming cost V 3 bases and J 3 bases; bases outside gene matches: 7. CDR3 length: 16 amino acids. Germline V gene lookup returns CDR1 LNHDA and CDR2 SQIVND (reference sequence).